This T cell receptor (beta chain) stems from a study of blood T cell repertoires in COVID-19. In the original workflow: The assay estimated nucleated cells by amplifying reference gene primers. Generated by immunoSEQ multiplex PCR, the TCRdb table keeps only in-frame clones and is missing some. The V and J calls and clone size are taken from that table; D and trimming were inferred from the DNA. The data show 250,000 to 300,000 clones, around 85% seen once. From germline, CDR1 is SGHRS and CDR2 YFSETQ. V was pared by 4 bases and J by 2 bases, with 3 bases between. CDR3 size: 11 residues. Study members were between about 18 and 95 years old and lived in 20 to 25 US regions. Grouping used clinical history reported by participants in a survey and questionnaire. Recovered participants had two consecutive negative NP/OP PCR tests, healthcare professional clearance, or symptom resolution.

Sequenced: PBMCs or T cells enriched from blood (not recorded which). This clonotype was obtained from a woman between 45 and 65 years old who had recovered from COVID-19. The chain has TRBV5-1 and TRBJ2-5; D is unresolved. This CDR3 reads CASSEQETQYF. Written as DNA, the CDR3 is TGCGCCAGCAGCGAGCAAGAGACCCAGTACTTC. The whole variable domain, filled in from reference TRBV5-1 and TRBJ2-5, reads KAGVTQTPRYLIKTRGQQVTLSCSPISGHRSVSWYQQTPGQGLQFLFEYFSETQRNKGNFPGRFSGRQFSNSRSEMNVSTLELGDSALYLCASSEQETQYFGPGTRLLVL.